The rows below give T cell receptor beta chains drawn from one sample of a study of blood T cell repertoires in COVID-19. Profiled with immunoSEQ multiplex PCR; TCRdb holds only in-frame clones, not every one. The table has about 190,000 clones, less than 85% seen once. Sequencing used peripheral blood. The receptors derive from a woman aged 45-65 years with acute or convalescent COVID-19. Each CDR3 is given with its conserved first and last residue. Each record gives: D gene, J gene, clone size, V gene, CDR3 protein, CDR3 DNA. A D gene is named only where the DNA matches it firmly. Not every row has a clone size; where given, it reads once, few, many or a size class.

d_gene: NA
j_gene: TRBJ2-2
abundance: many
v_gene: TRBV6-6
CDR3aa: CASSDRGSGELFF
CDR3nt: TGTGCCAGCAGCGACCGAGGCTCCGGGGAGCTGTTTTTT

d_gene: TRBD2
j_gene: TRBJ2-3
abundance: medium-sized
v_gene: TRBV5-1
CDR3aa: CASSLTSGSSDTQYF
CDR3nt: TGCGCCAGCAGCCTTACTAGCGGGAGCTCAGATACGCAGTATTTT

d_gene: TRBD2
j_gene: TRBJ2-2
abundance: NA
v_gene: TRBV9
CDR3aa: CASNRREAGTGELFF
CDR3nt: TGTGCCAGCAACAGGCGGGAGGCGGGCACCGGGGAGCTGTTTTTT

d_gene: NA
j_gene: TRBJ1-2
abundance: NA
v_gene: TRBV20-1
CDR3aa: CSARLLGYTF
CDR3nt: TGCAGTGCTAGACTTCTCGGCTACACCTTC

d_gene: TRBD1
j_gene: TRBJ2-7
abundance: NA
v_gene: TRBV6-6
CDR3aa: CASRRQGLHEQYF
CDR3nt: TGTGCCAGCAGGCGACAGGGTTTACACGAGCAGTACTTC

d_gene: NA
j_gene: TRBJ1-1
abundance: once
v_gene: TRBV6-5
CDR3aa: CASSSQMNTEAFF
CDR3nt: TGTGCCAGCAGTTCACAGATGAACACTGAAGCTTTCTTT

d_gene: NA
j_gene: TRBJ1-1
abundance: NA
v_gene: TRBV28
CDR3aa: CASRKQLNTEAFF
CDR3nt: TGTGCCAGCAGAAAACAGCTAAACACTGAAGCTTTCTTT

d_gene: TRBD1
j_gene: TRBJ1-3
abundance: NA
v_gene: TRBV7-8
CDR3aa: CASSLGGQGFTIYF
CDR3nt: TGTGCCAGCAGCTTAGGGGGACAGGGATTCACCATATATTTT

d_gene: NA
j_gene: TRBJ1-1
abundance: once
v_gene: TRBV4-1
CDR3aa: CASSQDDRLQAEAFF
CDR3nt: TGCGCCAGCAGCCAAGATGATCGGCTCCAGGCTGAAGCTTTCTTT

d_gene: NA
j_gene: TRBJ2-2
abundance: NA
v_gene: TRBV6-6
CDR3aa: CASSFTGSGELFF
CDR3nt: TGTGCCAGCAGTTTCACGGGATCAGGGGAGCTGTTTTTT

d_gene: NA
j_gene: TRBJ1-3
abundance: NA
v_gene: TRBV4-2
CDR3aa: CASSQDRGGSGNTIYF
CDR3nt: TGTGCCAGCAGCCAAGATCGCGGTGGCTCTGGAAACACCATATATTTT

d_gene: NA
j_gene: TRBJ2-1
abundance: NA
v_gene: TRBV7-2
CDR3aa: CASSPAGSRAYNEQFF
CDR3nt: TGTGCCAGCAGCCCGGCTGGGTCACGGGCCTACAATGAGCAGTTCTTC

d_gene: NA
j_gene: TRBJ1-4
abundance: NA
v_gene: TRBV5-1
CDR3aa: CASSLQGTTNEKLFF
CDR3nt: TGCGCCAGCAGCTTGCAGGGGACAACTAATGAAAAACTGTTTTTT

d_gene: TRBD1
j_gene: TRBJ1-1
abundance: NA
v_gene: TRBV4-1
CDR3aa: CASSQDRRNRGTEAFF
CDR3nt: TGCGCCAGCAGCCAAGATCGTCGAAACAGGGGCACTGAAGCTTTCTTT

d_gene: TRBD2
j_gene: TRBJ2-1
abundance: NA
v_gene: TRBV19
CDR3aa: CASSPLLASNEQFF
CDR3nt: TGTGCCAGCTCTCCATTACTAGCGAGCAATGAGCAGTTCTTC

d_gene: TRBD1
j_gene: TRBJ1-3
abundance: few
v_gene: TRBV28
CDR3aa: CASSEETGGRSGNTIYF
CDR3nt: TGTGCCAGCAGTGAAGAAACAGGGGGTCGCTCTGGAAACACCATATATTTT

d_gene: TRBD1
j_gene: TRBJ1-5
abundance: NA
v_gene: TRBV6-5
CDR3aa: CASSLDRVGPQHF
CDR3nt: TGTGCCAGCAGCCTCGACAGGGTTGGACCCCAGCATTTT